One sample yielded the 22 T cell receptor beta chains listed below, sequenced in a study of T cell responses to AZD1222 COVID-19 vaccine. Clones were sequenced by immunoSEQ multiplex PCR, and TCRdb holds only the in-frame ones, with some missing. The table has about 190,000 clones, about 94% seen once. Sequenced here: peripheral blood, sampled on day 0 of AZD1222 vaccination. Receptors originate from an adult in good health.

The chain carries TRBV28 and TRBJ1-4; no firm D call. Germline lookup yields CDR1 MDHEN and CDR2 SYDVKM. Trimming stripped 5 bases from V and 4 bases from J, with 11 bases between. This CDR3 has 14 amino acids. The CDR3 sequence is CASSPGRFNEKLFF. CDR3 coding DNA: TGTGCCAGCAGTCCTGGGCGATTTAATGAAAAACTGTTTTTT. The whole variable domain, filled in from reference TRBV28 and TRBJ1-4, reads DVKVTQSSRYLVKRTGEKVFLECVQDMDHENMFWYRQDPGLGLRLIYFSYDVKMKEKGDIPEGYSVSREKKERFSLILESASTNQTSMYLCASSPGRFNEKLFFGSGTQLSVL.

The J gene is TRBJ2-5, the V gene TRBV29-1; possible D gene TRBD2, 5 bases. V shed 4 bases and J shed 4 bases, with 10 bases lying between them. CDR1 and CDR2 from the germline V gene are SQVTM and ANQGSEA. This CDR3 contains 12 residues. CDR3: CSVVLSGETQYF. The CDR3 coding sequence is TGCAGCGTTGTATTGAGCGGAGAGACCCAGTACTTC.

This chain connects TRBV4-1 to TRBJ2-7; TRBD2 matches 9 bases. This CDR3 is built from 15 residues. Germline V gene data show CDR1 as MGHRA and CDR2 as YSYEKL. V dropped 1 base and J dropped 2; count of bases not matched to a gene: 3. The CDR3 loop reads CASSQVLAGPYEQYF. DNA for the CDR3: TGCGCCAGCAGCCAAGTCCTAGCGGGACCCTACGAGCAGTACTTC.

This rearrangement joins TRBV3-1 (or the pseudogene TRBV3-2) to TRBJ2-1, with D possibly called TRBD1 or TRBD2 (5 bases each). This CDR3 is 17 amino acids long. Germline values: CDR1 LGHDT, CDR2 YNNKEL (reference sequence). V was clipped by 7 bases and J by 8 bases, with 27 bases between them. CDR3: CASKGRQRSGHVDEQFF. The CDR3 region has the DNA TGTGCCAGCAAAGGACGCCAGAGAAGCGGACACGTGGATGAGCAGTTCTTC.

The V gene is TRBV4-1, the J gene TRBJ2-7; D gene ambiguous. The CDR3 covers 13 residues. The germline gives CDR1 MGHRA, CDR2 YSYEKL. Trimming took off 2 bases at V and 4 bases at J, with 9 bases between the two ends. CDR3 loop: CASSQFSGYEQYF. For the CDR3, the DNA is TGCGCCAGCAGCCAATTCAGTGGGTACGAGCAGTACTTC.

The chain has TRBV6-5 and TRBJ2-5; 7 positions match TRBD1. The V segment lost 6 bases and the J segment 5 bases; nucleotides outside the gene matches: 12. CDR1 is MNHEY and CDR2 is SVGAGI in the germline V gene. This CDR3 spans 15 amino acids. CDR3 loop: CASRRGGRVAETQYF. The DNA of the CDR3 is TGTGCCAGCAGGAGAGGGGGCAGGGTAGCGGAGACCCAGTACTTC.

The DNA of the CDR3 is TGTGCCAGCAGCCAATTACAGGGGCCCATGAACACTGAAGCTTTCTTT. Translation: CASSQLQGPMNTEAFF. The V call is TRBV5-6, the J call TRBJ1-1; TRBD1 agrees at 7 bases. Germline CDR1 SGHDT, CDR2 YYEEEE. The CDR3 loop spans 16 amino acids. Trimming took 4 bases from V and 0 from J; bases not matched to a gene: 9. Combining the CDR3 with reference TRBV5-6 and TRBJ1-1 gives the whole variable domain DAGVTQSPTHLIKTRGQQVTLRCSPKSGHDTVSWYQQALGQGPQFIFQYYEEEERQRGNFPDRFSGHQFPNYSSELNVNALLLGDSALYLCASSQLQGPMNTEAFFGQGTRLTVV.

The chain links TRBV28 to TRBJ1-3, with no clear D. Germline assignment: CDR1 MDHEN and CDR2 SYDVKM. V lost 6 bases, J lost 6 bases, and 15 bases lay in between. The CDR3 has 14 amino acids. The CDR3 region is CASRPYSWENTIYF. The CDR3 coding sequence is TGTGCCAGCAGACCCTACAGTTGGGAAAACACCATATATTTT.

The CDR3 bases are TGTGCCAGCAGTGACGTCGTTCGGGGCTTAAACTATGGCTACACCTTC. Its protein is CASSDVVRGLNYGYTF. The V call is TRBV6-1, the J call TRBJ1-2; weak D call: TRBD1 (5 bases). This CDR3 is built from 16 residues. The germline V and J ends were trimmed by 3 bases and 2 bases, with 16 bases remaining between them. Germline lookup yields CDR1 MNHNS and CDR2 SASEGT.

The rearrangement uses TRBV11-2 and TRBJ2-7; D perhaps matches TRBD1 (5 bases). V lost 4 bases, J lost 6 bases, and 10 bases lay in between. Germline-derived CDR1 and CDR2 are SGHAT and FQNNGV. CDR3 size: 12 residues. DNA of the CDR3: TGTGCCAGCAGCTGGGCAGGGCGCGAGCAGTACTTC. The encoded protein is CASSWAGREQYF.

The chain links TRBV4-3 to TRBJ2-7, with TRBD1 matching over 8 bases. The V gene's germline CDR1 is LGHNA and CDR2 YSLEER. This CDR3 region has 16 residues. The V segment lost 4 bases and the J segment 1 base; nucleotides outside the gene matches: 9. The CDR3 nucleotides read TGCGCCAGCAGCCGCCGACAGGGGTTGGGGTCCTACGAGCAGTACTTC. It yields the protein CASSRRQGLGSYEQYF.

The chain employs TRBV10-2 and TRBJ2-7; D call uncertain. The CDR3 runs 12 residues. With 4 bases removed from V and 2 bases from J, the gap between germline ends came to 6 bases. CDR1 and CDR2 from the germline V gene are WSHSY and SAAADI. CDR3 sequence (DNA): TGCGCCAGCAGTGCGCCGGCCTACGAGCAGTACTTC. This codes for CASSAPAYEQYF.

The rearrangement uses TRBV28 and TRBJ1-2, with a possible D match to TRBD1 (5 bases). Trimming removed 4 bases at V and 3 bases at J, with 24 bases between. Germline CDR1 is MDHEN and CDR2 is SYDVKM. CDR3 length: 18 residues. The CDR3 region is CASSSIPGTLWEDYGYTF. The CDR3 DNA follows: TGTGCCAGCAGTTCAATCCCCGGGACTCTATGGGAGGACTATGGCTACACCTTC.

The V call is TRBV28, the J call TRBJ1-2; TRBD1 aligns across 9 bases. The V gene's germline CDR1 is MDHEN and CDR2 SYDVKM. After removal of 5 bases from V and 0 bases from J, the junction contained 10 bases not matched to a gene. The CDR3 spans 17 residues. The DNA for the CDR3 is TGTGCCAGCAGTCCACGAGGACAGGGGAGAGCTAACTATGGCTACACCTTC. Its protein is CASSPRGQGRANYGYTF.

The chain is built from TRBV29-1 and TRBJ2-5; 11 bases are a match to TRBD1. The CDR3 loop spans 14 amino acids. V shed 7 bases and J 4 bases; nucleotides not matched to a gene: 8. Germline CDR1 and CDR2: SQVTM and ANQGSEA. CDR3 in amino acids: CSEMRTGGRETQYF. The CDR3 bases are TGCAGCGAGATGAGGACAGGGGGCAGAGAGACCCAGTACTTC.

The V gene is TRBV5-4, the J gene TRBJ1-1, with D unclear. Germline CDR1 is SGHNT and CDR2 is YYREEE (reference sequence). Trimming removed 5 bases from V and 6 bases from J, with 14 bases in between. The CDR3 has 13 amino acids. CDR3 residues: CASRIIDEPEAFF. The DNA of the CDR3 is TGTGCCAGCAGGATAATCGACGAGCCTGAAGCTTTCTTT.

The rearrangement joins TRBV5-1 to TRBJ2-1; no clear D gene. The V and J ends lost 0 bases and 3 bases respectively, with 16 bases between them. CDR1 and CDR2 from the germline V gene are SGHRS and YFSETQ. This CDR3 is 17 amino acids long. CDR3 in DNA: TGCGCCAGCAGCTTGGTAGGGAACTCCCTCCTCTACAATGAGCAGTTCTTC. Protein sequence: CASSLVGNSLLYNEQFF.

The rearrangement joins TRBV19 to TRBJ1-1; TRBD1 aligns across 7 bases. After removal of 5 bases from V and 6 bases from J, the junction contained 12 bases not matched to a gene. This CDR3 spans 15 amino acids. Germline V lookup: CDR1 LNHDA, CDR2 SQIVND (reference sequence). In DNA, the CDR3 is TGTGCCAGTAGTTCCCCCAGGGGGGTGGTAGCTGAAGCTTTCTTT. It encodes CASSSPRGVVAEAFF.

V usage is TRBV19 and J usage is TRBJ2-3; perhaps D is TRBD1 or TRBD2 (5 bases each). CDR1 is LNHDA and CDR2 is SQIVND in the germline V gene (reference sequence). The CDR3 sequence is 15 residues long. V lost 4 bases and J lost 6, with 17 bases in between. Here the CDR3 DNA reads TGTGCCAGTAGTACGTTGGGACCCCCCCGGGATACGCAGTATTTT. This codes for CASSTLGPPRDTQYF.

The rearrangement links TRBV29-1 to TRBJ1-1; the match to TRBD1 covers 8 bases. This CDR3 has 13 residues. The V and J ends lost 5 bases and 4 bases, in that order; junction bases with no gene match: 6. Looked up from germline, CDR1 is SQVTM and CDR2 is ANQGSEA. CDR3 DNA: TGCAGCGTTCCAGGGGGCGTAGCCACTGAAGCTTTCTTT. It encodes CSVPGGVATEAFF.

CDR3: CASGGLKGNEQFF. In nucleotides, the CDR3 is TGTGCCAGCGGCGGACTGAAAGGGAATGAGCAGTTCTTC. The chain uses TRBV6-5 and TRBJ2-1; perhaps TRBD2 as D (5 bases). Looked up from germline, CDR1 is MNHEY and CDR2 is SVGAGI. V was trimmed by 8 bases and J by 7 bases, leaving 15 bases between them. This CDR3 has 13 residues.

Of note for this clone: In the same sample, other DNA sequences code for this CDR3. The gene calls are TRBV28 and TRBJ2-7; D is possibly TRBD1 (6 bases). This CDR3 contains 11 residues. V lost 6 bases, J lost 4 bases, and 7 bases lay in between. Germline V lookup: CDR1 MDHEN, CDR2 SYDVKM. Here the CDR3 reads CASSRGYEQYF. The CDR3 DNA sequence: TGTGCCAGCAGCAGGGGTTACGAGCAGTACTTC.